The present entry profiles one TCR beta chain with its context. This sample stems from a study of blood T cell repertoires in COVID-19. Study-level information: The cDNA or gDNA used as material had been derived from T cells, B-cell-depleted T cells, or PBMCs.

V lost 4 bases and J lost 1, with 11 bases in between. Germline V gene lookup returns CDR1 SGHRS and CDR2 YFSETQ. The CDR3 contains 14 residues. Per the authors' pipeline: It was from reference gene primer amplification that nucleated cell counts were estimated. This table comes from immunoSEQ multiplex PCR, and its TCRdb copy is limited to in-frame clones, with some not included. V and J calls and clone size come straight from that table; D and trimming were deduced from the DNA. The repertoire holds around 23,000 clones, with 60% to 75% as singletons. The source of this sequence is a man aged 50 to 60 with COVID-19, enrolled during active disease. Specimen: peripheral blood. The chain uses TRBV5-1 and TRBJ1-1; D remains unclear. The CDR3 loop is CASSPAIQNTEAFF. The DNA of the CDR3 is TGCGCCAGCAGCCCAGCGATCCAGAACACTGAAGCTTTCTTT.